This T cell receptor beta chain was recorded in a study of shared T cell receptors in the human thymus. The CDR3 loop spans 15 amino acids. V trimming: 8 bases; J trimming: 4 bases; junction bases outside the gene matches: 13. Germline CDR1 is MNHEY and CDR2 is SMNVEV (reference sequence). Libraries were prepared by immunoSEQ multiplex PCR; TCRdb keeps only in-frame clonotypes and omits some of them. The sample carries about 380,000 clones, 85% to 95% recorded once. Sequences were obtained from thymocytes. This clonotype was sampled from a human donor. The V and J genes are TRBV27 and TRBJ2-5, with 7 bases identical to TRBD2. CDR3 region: CASGIRGERVETQYF. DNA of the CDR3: TGTGCCAGCGGGATCCGGGGGGAGAGAGTAGAGACCCAGTACTTC.